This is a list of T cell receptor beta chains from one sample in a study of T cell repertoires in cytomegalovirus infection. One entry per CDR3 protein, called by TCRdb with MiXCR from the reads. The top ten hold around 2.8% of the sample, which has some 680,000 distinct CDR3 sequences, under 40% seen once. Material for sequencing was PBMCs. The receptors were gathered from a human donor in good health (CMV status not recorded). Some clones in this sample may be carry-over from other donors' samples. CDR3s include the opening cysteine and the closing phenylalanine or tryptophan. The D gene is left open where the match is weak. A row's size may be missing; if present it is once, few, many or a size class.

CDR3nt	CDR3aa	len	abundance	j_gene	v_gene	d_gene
TGTGCCAGCAGTCCCGACAGGGCCCAGGAGACCCAGTACTTC	CASSPDRAQETQYF	14	NA	TRBJ2-5	TRBV2	TRBD1
TGTGCCAGCAGCTTAGTAGCCTACAATGAGCAGTTCTTC	CASSLVAYNEQFF	13	many	TRBJ2-1	TRBV7-6	NA
TGTGCCAGCAGTTACTCGGGGACAGGGGGGGCCTACGAGCAGTACTTC	CASSYSGTGGAYEQYF	16	NA	TRBJ2-7	TRBV6-6	TRBD1
TGTGCCAGCAGTAGCCTCGTGGGAGGGCTTATTGAGCAGTTCTTC	CASSSLVGGLIEQFF	15	NA	TRBJ2-1	TRBV28	TRBD2
TGTGCCAGCAGTTACTCCACGGACTTTAATGGCTACACCTTC	CASSYSTDFNGYTF	14	few	TRBJ1-2	TRBV6-5	NA
TGTGCCAGCTCTACCCAGCGGCGACAGGGAAATCAGCCCCAGCATTTT	CASSTQRRQGNQPQHF	16	NA	TRBJ1-5	TRBV28	TRBD1
TGCAGTGCCCCGGGCCTAAAGGAACGCGAGCAGTACTTC	CSAPGLKEREQYF	13	NA	TRBJ2-7	TRBV20-1	NA
TGTGCCAGCAGCGAAGGGGACAGACCAAATGAAAAACTGTTTTTT	CASSEGDRPNEKLFF	15	NA	TRBJ1-4	TRBV5-6	TRBD1
TGTGCCAGCAGTCGGGGACAGATGACCTATGGCTACACCTTC	CASSRGQMTYGYTF	14	NA	TRBJ1-2	TRBV12-3/TRBV12-4	TRBD1
TGTGCCAGCAGCTTATTGGTGAAGGACACCGGGGAGCTGTTTTTT	CASSLLVKDTGELFF	15	few	TRBJ2-2	TRBV7-8	NA
TGTGCCAGTGGGACAGCTCTGAACACTGAAGCTTTCTTT	CASGTALNTEAFF	13	many	TRBJ1-1	TRBV19	TRBD1
TGTGCCAGCAGTTTGGCCCGAAGACCCCTCCACTTT	CASSLARRPLHF	12	many	TRBJ1-6	TRBV12-3/TRBV12-4	NA
TGTGCCAGCAGTTTGGAGACAGGGGGCATTGCGCAGTACTTC	CASSLETGGIAQYF	14	many	TRBJ2-7	TRBV28	TRBD1
TGTGCCAGCCAGGGCCCGAACACCGGGGAGCTGTTTTTT	CASQGPNTGELFF	13	few	TRBJ2-2	TRBV7-3	NA
TGTGCCAGCAGCTCGGGAATAGCGGGGGGCACCTACGAGCAGTACTTC	CASSSGIAGGTYEQYF	16	once	TRBJ2-7	TRBV7-6	TRBD2
TGTGCCAGCAGCGCGACTGTTTCCCGTTTACCGAGTGAAAAACTGTTTTTT	CASSATVSRLPSEKLFF	17	NA	TRBJ1-4	TRBV9	NA
TGTGCCAGCAGCAAGGGACCCGAGGATACGCAGTATTTT	CASSKGPEDTQYF	13	NA	TRBJ2-3	TRBV7-9	NA
TGTGCCAGCAGTCTTAGGTCAGGGGGAGAGACCCAGTACTTC	CASSLRSGGETQYF	14	NA	TRBJ2-5	TRBV2	TRBD1
TGTGCCAGCAGTTCCACCCCCGGGACAGGACATGAAAAACTGTTTTTT	CASSSTPGTGHEKLFF	16	NA	TRBJ1-4	TRBV28	TRBD1
TGTGCCAGCAGTTTATTCGGACAGGGGAGGGGGAATGGCTACACCTTC	CASSLFGQGRGNGYTF	16	few	TRBJ1-2	TRBV28	TRBD1
TGTGCCAGCAGTTTGGGTTTACGGTGCCCTAGGGGTTCACCCCGCCACTTT	CASSLGLRCPRGSPRHF	17	NA	TRBJ1-6	TRBV27	NA
TGTGCCACCAGTGATTTGTCTTCGGTAGATACGCAGTATTTT	CATSDLSSVDTQYF	14	NA	TRBJ2-3	TRBV24-1	NA
TGTGCCAGCAGCTACGGGACTGGGAGCTCCTACGAGCAGTACTTC	CASSYGTGSSYEQYF	15	few	TRBJ2-7	TRBV7-9	NA
TGTGCCAGCAGCTTAGGATGGAGCGGGGGCAGGGATCAGCCCCAGCATTTT	CASSLGWSGGRDQPQHF	17	many	TRBJ1-5	TRBV7-2	NA
TGTGCCAGCAGCTCCCGGACAGGAACTGTATCCTATAATTCACCCCTCCACTTT	CASSSRTGTVSYNSPLHF	18	few	TRBJ1-6	TRBV28	TRBD1
TGTGCCAGCAGCTTGGAAAGGGCTAGCGGGAGGCGAAATACGCAGTATTTT	CASSLERASGRRNTQYF	17	NA	TRBJ2-3	TRBV11-2	TRBD2
TGTGCCAGCAGCCCGCGCGTGGGCAGCACAGATACGCAGTATTTT	CASSPRVGSTDTQYF	15	many	TRBJ2-3	TRBV7-9	NA
TGTGCCAGCAGTTCCCATCCTAGCGGGGCCCAAGAGACCCAGTACTTC	CASSSHPSGAQETQYF	16	few	TRBJ2-5	TRBV6-5	TRBD2
TGTGCCAGCAGCGCGGGACAGGGGGGGACAGATACGCAGTATTTT	CASSAGQGGTDTQYF	15	few	TRBJ2-3	TRBV12-3/TRBV12-4	TRBD1
TGTGCCAGCAGCATGAGTTATTGGAGCTACGAGCAGTACTTC	CASSMSYWSYEQYF	14	many	TRBJ2-7	TRBV5-6	NA
TGTGCCAGCAGCTTAACGGGACCCAACAGAGCTTTCTTT	CASSLTGPNRAFF	13	NA	TRBJ1-1	TRBV7-6	NA
TGTGCCAGCAGCACCCGCCGGGACAGGGAAGTCGATGACACCTTC	CASSTRRDREVDDTF	15	NA	TRBJ1-2	TRBV7-9	TRBD1
TGTGCCAGCAGCTTTTCACTGACAGTGACGAACACCGGGGAGCTGTTTTTT	CASSFSLTVTNTGELFF	17	few	TRBJ2-2	TRBV7-2	NA
TGCGCCAGCAGGGGGATATTGGGCACCGGGGAGCTGTTTTTT	CASRGILGTGELFF	14	NA	TRBJ2-2	TRBV5-1	NA
TGTGCTAGTGGTTTGACAAACACCGGGGAGCTGTTTTTT	CASGLTNTGELFF	13	few	TRBJ2-2	TRBV12-5	NA
TGTGCCAGTACCGGCGGAGGGGGGGTTGGGGCCAACGTCCTGACTTTC	CASTGGGGVGANVLTF	16	NA	TRBJ2-6	TRBV7-2	NA
TGCAGTGCTAGAGATATCAGAGACAATGAGCAGTTCTTC	CSARDIRDNEQFF	13	few	TRBJ2-1	TRBV20-1	NA
TGCAGTGCTAGTGACAGAAACTATGGCTACACCTTC	CSASDRNYGYTF	12	NA	TRBJ1-2	TRBV20-1	NA
TGCAGCGTTGAGACCCCCGGCACTGAAGCTTTCTTT	CSVETPGTEAFF	12	NA	TRBJ1-1	TRBV29-1	NA
TGTGCCAGCAGCTTTGACAGGGCTGCTGAAGCTTTCTTT	CASSFDRAAEAFF	13	NA	TRBJ1-1	TRBV28	TRBD1
TGTGCCAGCAGCTTAGAGGGGACGCCTGACGAGCAGTACTTC	CASSLEGTPDEQYF	14	NA	TRBJ2-7	TRBV11-2	NA
TGTGCCAGCAGCCAAACAGGGGGCCTCTCCTACGAGCAGTACTTC	CASSQTGGLSYEQYF	15	few	TRBJ2-7	TRBV27	TRBD1
TGTGCCAGCAGTTCCCGCGGGAGTCCAGAGACCCAGTACTTC	CASSSRGSPETQYF	14	NA	TRBJ2-5	TRBV6-5	TRBD2
TGTGCCAGTAGTATAAAGGCAGGAGCCTACGAGCAGTACTTC	CASSIKAGAYEQYF	14	NA	TRBJ2-7	TRBV19	NA
TGTGCCAGCAGCCTCCGGGACCCCGTCTGGAATGAGCAGTTCTTC	CASSLRDPVWNEQFF	15	many	TRBJ2-1	TRBV7-2	NA
TGTGCCAGCAGCGTCTACAAATTC	CASSVYKF	8	NA	TRBJ2-1	TRBV12-3/TRBV12-4	NA
TGTGCCAGCAGCCGGGACAGGGTTGGTTTAGGGGCTGAAGCTTTCTTT	CASSRDRVGLGAEAFF	16	NA	TRBJ1-1	TRBV7-2	TRBD1
TGTGCCAGCAGGGGCTTATCCTACGAGCAGTACTTC	CASRGLSYEQYF	12	few	TRBJ2-7	TRBV6-1	NA
TGTGCCAGCAGTTACGATGGCGGGGCCTCAACCGGGGAGCTGTTTTTT	CASSYDGGASTGELFF	16	few	TRBJ2-2	TRBV6-5	NA
TGTGCCAGCGAGAACGCAGGCTACAATCAGCCCCAGCATTTT	CASENAGYNQPQHF	14	NA	TRBJ1-5	TRBV6-5	NA
TGTGCCAGCAGTTTAAAGGGGGAGCAGTACTTC	CASSLKGEQYF	11	NA	TRBJ2-7	TRBV12-3/TRBV12-4	NA
TGTGCCAGCAGCACCCACAAAGCGGGAGCGCTCTACGAGCAGTACTTC	CASSTHKAGALYEQYF	16	many	TRBJ2-7	TRBV7-2	TRBD2
TGTGCCAGCAGCTTAGCAGCCGGGATGTATAATTCACCCCTCCACTTT	CASSLAAGMYNSPLHF	16	few	TRBJ1-6	TRBV7-2	NA
TGTGCCAGCAGCGCTCAGGGGAACCAAGAGACCCAGTACTTC	CASSAQGNQETQYF	14	few	TRBJ2-5	TRBV7-2	NA
TGTGCCAGCAGTGACCCCGGGACATTTTTACGAGAGACCCAGTACTTC	CASSDPGTFLRETQYF	16	NA	TRBJ2-5	TRBV25-1	NA